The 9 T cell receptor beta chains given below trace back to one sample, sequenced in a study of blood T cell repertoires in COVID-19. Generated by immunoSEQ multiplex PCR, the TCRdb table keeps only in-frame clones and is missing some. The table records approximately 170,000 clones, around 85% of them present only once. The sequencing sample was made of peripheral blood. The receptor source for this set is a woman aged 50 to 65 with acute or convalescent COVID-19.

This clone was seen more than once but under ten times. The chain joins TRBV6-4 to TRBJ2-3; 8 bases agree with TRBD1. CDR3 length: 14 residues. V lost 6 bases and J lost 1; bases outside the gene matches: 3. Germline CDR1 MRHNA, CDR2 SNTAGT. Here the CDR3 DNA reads TGTGCCAGCAGGCTACAGGGGGGCACAGATACGCAGTATTTT. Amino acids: CASRLQGGTDTQYF.

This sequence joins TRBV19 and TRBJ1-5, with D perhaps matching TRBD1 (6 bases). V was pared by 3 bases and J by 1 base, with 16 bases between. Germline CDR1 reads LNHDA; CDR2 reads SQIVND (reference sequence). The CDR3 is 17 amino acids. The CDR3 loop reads CASSMVTGSGSNQPQHF. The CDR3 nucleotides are TGTGCCAGTAGTATGGTCACAGGGTCGGGGAGCAATCAGCCCCAGCATTTT.

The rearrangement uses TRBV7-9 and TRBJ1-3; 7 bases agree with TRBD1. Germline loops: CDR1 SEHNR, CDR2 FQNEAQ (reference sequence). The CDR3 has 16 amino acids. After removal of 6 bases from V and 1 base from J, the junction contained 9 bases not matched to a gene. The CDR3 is CASSPGRGQSGNTIYF. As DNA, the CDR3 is TGTGCCAGCAGTCCGGGAAGGGGGCAGTCTGGAAACACCATATATTTT. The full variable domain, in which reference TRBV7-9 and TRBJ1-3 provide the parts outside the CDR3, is DTGVSQNPRHKITKRGQNVTFRCDPISEHNRLYWYRQTLGQGPEFLTYFQNEAQLEKSRLLSDRFSAERPKGSFSTLEIQRTEQGDSAMYLCASSPGRGQSGNTIYFGEGSWLTVV.

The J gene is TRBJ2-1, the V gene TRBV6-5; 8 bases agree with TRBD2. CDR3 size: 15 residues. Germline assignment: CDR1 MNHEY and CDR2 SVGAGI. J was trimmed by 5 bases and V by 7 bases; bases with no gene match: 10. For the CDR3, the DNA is TGTGCCAGCACCTCCTTAGGAGCGGGGGACAATGAGCAGTTCTTC. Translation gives CASTSLGAGDNEQFF.

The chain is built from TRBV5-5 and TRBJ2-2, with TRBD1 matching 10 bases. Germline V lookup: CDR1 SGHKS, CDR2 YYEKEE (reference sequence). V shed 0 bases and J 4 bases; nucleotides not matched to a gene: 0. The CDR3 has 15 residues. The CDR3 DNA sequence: TGTGCCAGCAGCTTGGGGGACAGGGGCACCGGGGAGCTGTTTTTT. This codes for CASSLGDRGTGELFF.

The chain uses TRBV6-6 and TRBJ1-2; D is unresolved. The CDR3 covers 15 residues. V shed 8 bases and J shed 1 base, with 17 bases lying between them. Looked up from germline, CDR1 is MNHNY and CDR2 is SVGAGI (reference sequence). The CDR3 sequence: CASLRRTVNNYGYTF. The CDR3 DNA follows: TGTGCCAGCTTAAGGAGAACTGTCAATAACTATGGCTACACCTTC.

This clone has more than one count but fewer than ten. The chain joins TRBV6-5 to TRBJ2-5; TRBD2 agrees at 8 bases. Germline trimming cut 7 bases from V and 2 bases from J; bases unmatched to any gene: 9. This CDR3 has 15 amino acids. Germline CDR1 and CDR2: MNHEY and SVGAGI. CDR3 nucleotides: TGTGCCAGCATGGGTTCGGGGGGGCCACAAGAGACCCAGTACTTC. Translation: CASMGSGGPQETQYF.

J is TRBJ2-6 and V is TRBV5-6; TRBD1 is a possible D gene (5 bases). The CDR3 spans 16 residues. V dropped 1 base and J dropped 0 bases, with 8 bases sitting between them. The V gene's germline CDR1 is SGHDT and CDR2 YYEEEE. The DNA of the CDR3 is TGTGCCAGCAGCTTGCTCGGACACTCTGGGGCCAACGTCCTGACTTTC. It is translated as CASSLLGHSGANVLTF.

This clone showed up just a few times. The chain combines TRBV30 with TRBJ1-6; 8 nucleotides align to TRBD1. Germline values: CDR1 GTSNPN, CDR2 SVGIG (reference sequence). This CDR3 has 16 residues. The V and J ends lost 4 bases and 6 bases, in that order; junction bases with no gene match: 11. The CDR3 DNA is TGTGCCTGGAAACCGCGACAGGGGACACTTAATTCACCCCTCCACTTT. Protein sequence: CAWKPRQGTLNSPLHF.